This T cell receptor (beta chain) was recovered during a study of T cells in Graves' hyperthyroidism and ophthalmopathy. General study results and limits: Ophthalmopathy was separated from stable hyperthyroidism by a 13 V-J model.

To note about this clonotype: Its specificity is unknown.

This CDR3 comprises 15 residues. V was cut by 6 bases and J by 10 bases, with 22 bases left in between. Germline CDR1 is LNHDA and CDR2 is SQIVND (reference sequence). Diagnoses were established using clinical symptoms, serum thyroxine and TRAb, thyroid ultrasound and orbital computed tomography. What was amplified from RNA transcripts were TCR beta CDR3 regions. The TCR CDR3 was amplified in a first-round RT-PCR using the HTBI primer set. TCRdb called the multiplex PCR reads again in MiXCR, with one record for every CDR3 protein. The table shows hundreds of thousands of distinct CDR3 sequences, with roughly a sixth occurring only once.

The receptor was isolated from a woman between 18 and 29 years old with Graves' hyperthyroidism. V usage is TRBV19 and J usage is TRBJ2-1, with a weak D call TRBD2 (6 bases). Sequenced sample: blood. In nucleotides, the CDR3 is TGTGCCAGTAGACGGCGGGGCACAAATTACTTGGAGCAGTTCTTC. Residues: CASRRRGTNYLEQFF.